The T cell receptor (beta chain) under discussion was sequenced for a study of blood T cell repertoires in COVID-19. The wider study: From the United States, Italy and Spain came samples of acute and convalescent COVID-19. From T cells, B-cell-depleted T cells, or PBMCs came the material, which was cDNA or gDNA.

Cohorts were assigned according to the clinical history that participants reported. Using immunoSEQ multiplex PCR, the repertoire was profiled, and TCRdb retains in-frame clones only, with some absent. In the table there are a few hundred thousand clones, roughly nine tenths of which are singletons. Trimming removed 0 bases at V and 2 bases at J, with 14 bases between. Germline CDR1 LGHNA, CDR2 YNFKEQ. CDR3 length: 16 residues. The TCR was taken from a human donor in a cohort exposed to, infected with or recovered from COVID-19 (not recorded which). The donor label of this sample is uncertain. Sequenced material: PBMCs or T cells enriched from blood (not recorded which). The chain has TRBV4-2 and TRBJ2-7, with a possible D match to TRBD1 (6 bases). Here the CDR3 DNA reads TGTGCCAGCAGCCAAGAAGGGACACGGACCCCCTACGAGCAGTACTTC. Its translation: CASSQEGTRTPYEQYF.